One T cell receptor beta chain is described in this entry. This sample was included in a study of blood T cell repertoires in COVID-19. TCRdb's table, derived via immunoSEQ multiplex PCR, lists solely in-frame clones and lacks some. The sample records more than 150,000 clones, around 73% being singletons. CDR1 and CDR2 (germline): SGHRS, YFSETQ. The CDR3 has 16 amino acids. Trimming took 5 bases from V and 0 from J; bases not matched to a gene: 7. The receptor was isolated from a woman between 45 and 65 years old who had recovered from COVID-19. The chain has TRBV5-1 and TRBJ2-1, with 8 bases fitting TRBD2. The sequencing sample was made of PBMCs or T cells enriched from blood (not recorded which). DNA of the CDR3: TGCGCCAGCAGATCGAGCGGGGGTAGCTCCTACAATGAGCAGTTCTTC. Amino acid sequence: CASRSSGGSSYNEQFF.